The 15 T cell receptor beta chains in this list originate from one sample, sequenced in a study of T cells in Graves' hyperthyroidism and ophthalmopathy. What was amplified from RNA transcripts were TCR beta CDR3 regions. During a first-round RT-PCR of the TCR CDR3, the HTBI primer set was used. MiXCR, run by TCRdb on the multiplex PCR reads, gives a single entry per CDR3 protein. The data show about 350,000 distinct CDR3 sequences, roughly 14% seen once. The sequencing sample was made of blood. Receptor source: a woman aged 25-40 years with Graves' hyperthyroidism.

Concerning this clonotype itself: A clone one base away is much larger, so this may be a read error. This is likely a read error, given that the CDR3 carries no conserved phenylalanine or tryptophan at its end. This sequence joins TRBV5-1 and TRBJ1-5; D remains ambiguous. Trimming removed 0 bases at V and 1 base at J, with 8 bases between. The CDR3 loop spans 15 amino acids. The germline V gene encodes CDR1 SGHRS and CDR2 YFSETQ. The CDR3 here is CASSLDTGSNQPQHC. The DNA of the CDR3 is TGCGCCAGCAGCTTGGATACGGGAAGCAATCAGCCCCAGCATTGT.

For this clonotype: A much larger clone lies a single base off, so this may be a read error. The rearrangement joins TRBV28 to TRBJ1-1; no firm D call. Germline V gives CDR1 MDHEN, CDR2 SYDVKM. The CDR3 runs 18 residues. Trimming cost V 5 bases and J 3 bases, with 25 bases left between them. Here the CDR3 DNA reads TGTGCCAGCAGTGCCCGGTTTTTACGCGATACGGAGGACACTGAAGCTTTCTTT. Translation: CASSARFLRDTEDTEAFF.

This clonotype was observed many times. The J gene is TRBJ1-1, the V gene TRBV28; D is perhaps TRBD1 (6 bases). Germline values: CDR1 MDHEN, CDR2 SYDVKM. The CDR3 is 12 residues long. V lost 11 bases to trimming and J lost 1 base, with 11 bases between them. CDR3 sequence: CAGGAQNTEAFF. The CDR3 nucleotides are TGTGCCGGGGGGGCTCAGAACACTGAAGCTTTCTTT.

This chain uses TRBV5-4 with TRBJ2-3, with D uncertain. The CDR3 is 16 amino acids. The V end was cut by 3 bases, the J end by 2 bases, with 16 bases between. CDR1 is SGHNT and CDR2 is YYREEE in the germline V gene (reference sequence). The CDR3 here is CASSSRTRLPTDTQYF. CDR3 in DNA: TGTGCCAGCAGCTCGCGGACCCGACTCCCCACAGATACGCAGTATTTT.

The genes are TRBV6-1 and TRBJ2-7; 10 positions agree with TRBD2. Germline V gene lookup returns CDR1 MNHNS and CDR2 SASEGT. V lost 9 bases to trimming and J lost 0 bases; unmatched junction nucleotides: 11. The CDR3 sequence is 16 residues long. The CDR3 loop is CARVGLAGERSYEQYF. CDR3 sequence (DNA): TGTGCCAGGGTCGGGCTAGCGGGAGAGCGCTCCTACGAGCAGTACTTC.

In the case of this clonotype: In this CDR3 the conserved last residue, phenylalanine or tryptophan, is missing, so a read error is likely. The limits of the CDR3 on the DNA are not certain, so only TCRdb's listed CDR3 is given. This rearrangement joins TRBV12-3 or TRBV12-4 to TRBJ1-5. The CDR3 spans 13 amino acids, including both terminal residues. CDR3 in amino acids: CASSLGTGQPQHL.

Only a few counts were recorded for this clonotype. The chain is built from TRBV3-1 and TRBJ2-1; a weak D match, TRBD1 (6 bases). This CDR3 region has 19 residues. Trimming shortened V by 0 bases and J by 7 bases, and 25 bases separated the two germline ends. CDR1 and CDR2 (germline): LGHDT, YNNKEL (reference sequence). CDR3 coding DNA: TGTGCCAGCAGCCAAGATATAGGAAAGGGGGTGTCTTTAGGTAATGAGCAGTTCTTC. It is translated as CASSQDIGKGVSLGNEQFF.

This clonotype was counted a few times. J is TRBJ1-1 and V is TRBV5-1, with D tentatively TRBD1 (6 bases). V was clipped by 4 bases and J by 5 bases, with 21 bases between them. This CDR3 spans 16 amino acids. Germline CDR1 reads SGHRS; CDR2 reads YFSETQ. CDR3 amino acids: CASSPPGGHQGTEAFF. Here the CDR3 DNA reads TGCGCCAGCAGCCCCCCCGGGGGACATCAGGGGACTGAAGCTTTCTTT.

This clonotype was counted at least ten times. V usage is TRBV24-1 and J usage is TRBJ1-1; no reliable D call. The CDR3 contains 14 residues. The germline gives CDR1 KGHDR, CDR2 SFDVKD. The germline V and J ends were trimmed by 3 bases and 5 bases, with 12 bases remaining between them. The CDR3 sequence is CATSDQQEFTEAFF. The CDR3 DNA follows: TGTGCCACCAGTGATCAGCAGGAATTTACTGAAGCTTTCTTT.

This clonotype was counted ten times or more. The chain is built from TRBV15 and TRBJ1-1; a weak D match, TRBD1 (6 bases). The V gene lost 3 bases and the J gene lost 2 bases, with 10 bases spanning the gap. Germline values: CDR1 LNHNV, CDR2 YYDKDF (reference sequence). CDR3 length equals 14 residues. Here the CDR3 reads CATSSRGPNTEAFF. In DNA, the CDR3 is TGTGCCACCAGCAGTCGGGGGCCAAACACTGAAGCTTTCTTT.

This clonotype was recorded at least ten times. The V and J genes are TRBV20-1 and TRBJ2-2; no clear D gene. Germline CDR1 reads DFQATT; CDR2 reads SNEGSKA (reference sequence). V shed 4 bases and J shed 0 bases, with 6 bases lying between them. There are 13 residues in the CDR3. The CDR3: CSANGANTGELFF. CDR3 sequence (DNA): TGCAGTGCTAACGGAGCGAACACCGGGGAGCTGTTTTTT.

This clonotype appeared many times. The V and J genes are TRBV28 and TRBJ2-1; D remains ambiguous. This CDR3 has 14 amino acids. Trimming removed 5 bases from V and 6 bases from J, with 14 bases in between. Germline V gene lookup returns CDR1 MDHEN and CDR2 SYDVKM. The CDR3 protein is CASSPSSSSNEQFF. CDR3 in DNA: TGTGCCAGCAGTCCCTCTTCTAGTTCCAATGAGCAGTTCTTC.

The chain joins TRBV28 to TRBJ2-5; 8 bases are shared with TRBD1. There are 16 residues in the CDR3. Per germline, CDR1 MDHEN and CDR2 SYDVKM. Unmatched junction bases numbered 11, after V lost 6 bases and J lost 2 bases. Here the CDR3 DNA reads TGTGCCAGCAGCCCGAGACAGGGGCAGACACAAGAGACCCAGTACTTC. Encoded protein: CASSPRQGQTQETQYF.

The CDR3 nucleotides are TGCAGTGCTTCTGGACAGGGGGCGATGAACACTGAAGCTTTCTTT. Its translation: CSASGQGAMNTEAFF. The rearrangement uses TRBV20-1 and TRBJ1-1; TRBD1 matches at 11 bases. Germline V CDR1 and CDR2: DFQATT, SNEGSKA (reference sequence). J gave up 0 bases and V 5 bases, and 5 bases lay outside the gene matches. There are 15 residues in the CDR3.

This sequence joins TRBV20-1 and TRBJ2-7; possibly TRBD1 for D (5 bases). V lost 4 bases and J lost 7, with 20 bases in between. CDR3 length: 14 residues. CDR1 is DFQATT, CDR2 SNEGSKA, per germline (reference sequence). CDR3 DNA sequence: TGCAGTGCTACAGGGCCTCTCTCTCCTGGGGAGCAGTACTTC. Its protein product is CSATGPLSPGEQYF.